The 24 T cell receptor beta chains below come from one sample, sequenced in a study of CD8+CD57+ T cells in acquired aplastic anemia. Before being chosen for sequencing, patients had shown CD8+CD57+ cell expansion by flow cytometry. The use of genomic DNA as template underpinned the TCR beta VDJ and CDR3 profiling. TCRdb itself ran the reads through MiXCR, one entry per CDR3 protein. The table records around 210,000 distinct CDR3 sequences, 65% of them present only once. Sequencing input: sorted CD4+, CD8+, or CD8+CD57+ T cells (not recorded which) from PBMCs. The origin of the receptors is a human donor with aplastic anemia.

This chain joins TRBV2 and TRBJ1-2; D is perhaps TRBD1 (6 bases). The V gene lost 3 bases and the J gene lost 7 bases, with 12 bases spanning the gap. The CDR3 spans 13 residues. Germline CDR1 is SNHLY and CDR2 is FYNNEI. CDR3 in DNA: TGTGCCAGCAGTGATTGGGGGGGCGTTGGCTACACCTTC. Residues: CASSDWGGVGYTF.

The V gene is TRBV25-1, the J gene TRBJ2-7, with D possibly being TRBD2 (6 bases). Germline CDR1 and CDR2: MGHDK and SYGVNS. The CDR3 is 14 residues long. V was shortened by 1 base and J by 3 bases, with 10 bases between the two germline ends. The CDR3 here is CASSESVGGYEQYF. The CDR3 nucleotides are TGTGCCAGCAGTGAATCAGTGGGGGGCTACGAGCAGTACTTC.

The chain carries TRBV19 and TRBJ2-7; 7 bases are shared with TRBD1. CDR3 size: 14 residues. The J segment lost 7 bases and the V segment lost 4 bases, leaving 10 bases of the junction unmatched. The germline V gene has CDR1 LNHDA and CDR2 SQIVND (reference sequence). The CDR3 coding sequence is TGTGCCAGTAGTACCCCAGACAGGGATCGGGAGCAGTACTTC. This gives the protein CASSTPDRDREQYF.

This rearrangement joins TRBV20-1 to TRBJ2-3, with 12 bases matching TRBD2. CDR3 length: 17 amino acids. Trimming took 3 bases from V and 4 from J; bases not matched to a gene: 11. Looked up from germline, CDR1 is DFQATT and CDR2 is SNEGSKA (reference sequence). In nucleotides, the CDR3 is TGCAGTGCTAGTGGGATACTAACTAGCGGGAGGTCAGATACGCAGTATTTT. This codes for CSASGILTSGRSDTQYF.

In its sample, this clonotype was seen a few times. V gene TRBV5-5 combines with J gene TRBJ1-5; D gene unclear. Germline V lookup: CDR1 SGHKS, CDR2 YYEKEE (reference sequence). The CDR3 runs to 16 residues. Trimming removed 0 bases from V and 3 bases from J, with 13 bases in between. Here the CDR3 DNA reads TGTGCCAGCAGCTTGGCGGCCCGGCTCTCCAATCAGCCCCAGCATTTT. This translates into CASSLAARLSNQPQHF.

The V gene is TRBV24-1, the J gene TRBJ2-1; 12 bases agree with TRBD2. CDR1 is KGHDR, CDR2 SFDVKD, per germline. V lost 3 bases, J lost 7 bases, and 6 bases stayed unmatched. This CDR3 spans 16 amino acids. CDR3 loop: CATSDSTSGRRNEQFF. CDR3 DNA sequence: TGTGCCACCAGTGATAGTACTAGCGGGAGGCGTAATGAGCAGTTCTTC.

This chain joins TRBV20-1 and TRBJ2-7; the D gene is possibly TRBD1 (5 bases). This CDR3 is 14 amino acids long. Looked up from germline, CDR1 is DFQATT and CDR2 is SNEGSKA (reference sequence). V lost 0 bases and J 4 bases, leaving 13 bases between the germline ends. The CDR3: CSARDGVTGYEQYF. The CDR3 DNA reads TGCAGTGCTAGAGATGGTGTAACAGGATACGAGCAGTACTTC.

The chain is built from TRBV6-5 and TRBJ2-1; either TRBD1 or TRBD2 may fit D (5 bases each). Trimming shortened V by 5 bases and J by 6 bases, and 17 bases separated the two germline ends. This CDR3 contains 15 residues. From germline, CDR1 is MNHEY and CDR2 SVGAGI. The CDR3 here is CASSPDSLRGNEQFF. The CDR3 DNA follows: TGTGCCAGCAGTCCTGACAGCCTACGGGGCAATGAGCAGTTCTTC.

This rearrangement joins TRBV20-1 to TRBJ2-7; maybe TRBD1 (5 bases). This CDR3 contains 12 residues. The germline V gene encodes CDR1 DFQATT and CDR2 SNEGSKA (reference sequence). The V and J ends lost 3 bases and 3 bases respectively, with 9 bases between them. CDR3 loop: CSASTDSYEQYF. In nucleotides, the CDR3 is TGCAGTGCTAGTACCGACAGCTACGAGCAGTACTTC.

This clonotype was picked up one time. This chain links TRBV19 with TRBJ1-5, with 7 bases identical to TRBD1. The germline CDR1 and CDR2 sequences are LNHDA and SQIVND (reference sequence). The CDR3 spans 14 residues. V shed 3 bases and J 7 bases; nucleotides not matched to a gene: 6. CDR3 coding DNA: TGTGCCAGTAGTATCGGAGGGGGCGGGCAGCCCCAGCATTTT. It is translated as CASSIGGGGQPQHF. Full variable domain (missing parts from reference TRBV19 and TRBJ1-5): DGGITQSPKYLFRKEGQNVTLSCEQNLNHDAMYWYRQDPGQGLRLIYYSQIVNDFQKGDIAEGYSVSREKKESFPLTVTSAQKNPTAFYLCASSIGGGGQPQHFGDGTRLSIL.

The chain is built from TRBV15 and TRBJ1-6; the D is unclear. V dropped 3 bases and J dropped 7 bases, with 7 bases sitting between them. This CDR3 is 13 amino acids long. Germline V lookup: CDR1 LNHNV, CDR2 YYDKDF (reference sequence). CDR3 residues: CATSSGRNSPLHF. The DNA of the CDR3 is TGTGCCACCAGCAGCGGTAGGAATTCACCCCTCCACTTT.

The chain has TRBV2 and TRBJ2-4, with D perhaps being TRBD1 or TRBD2 (5 bases each). The CDR3 spans 13 residues. Germline values: CDR1 SNHLY, CDR2 FYNNEI. The germline V and J ends were trimmed by 3 bases and 8 bases, with 11 bases remaining between them. Written as DNA, the CDR3 is TGTGCCAGCAGTGACCAGGGAGTGGACATTCAGTACTTC. Its translation: CASSDQGVDIQYF.

The chain links TRBV15 to TRBJ1-2; D gene ambiguous. Germline CDR1 LNHNV, CDR2 YYDKDF (reference sequence). Trimming pared 0 bases from V and 4 bases from J, leaving 15 bases between. This CDR3 contains 16 residues. CDR3 coding DNA: TGTGCCACCAGCAGAGATGGTGGAGGGCCCCGCTATGGCTACACCTTC. Its protein product is CATSRDGGGPRYGYTF.

This chain links TRBV20-1 with TRBJ1-1, with TRBD1 matching 7 bases. After removal of 0 bases from V and 1 base from J, the junction contained 8 bases not matched to a gene. CDR3 size: 16 residues. CDR1 is DFQATT and CDR2 is SNEGSKA in the germline V gene (reference sequence). The CDR3 nucleotides are TGCAGTGCTAGAGATGGTGCCAGGGGGGCGAACACTGAAGCTTTCTTT. Translated: CSARDGARGANTEAFF.

The V gene is TRBV2, the J gene TRBJ1-1, with D perhaps TRBD1 (6 bases). Germline V gives CDR1 SNHLY, CDR2 FYNNEI. V was shortened by 2 bases and J by 7 bases, with 20 bases between the two germline ends. The CDR3 loop spans 16 amino acids. The CDR3 loop is CASSELRQAPSGEAFF. DNA for the CDR3: TGTGCCAGCAGTGAATTGAGACAGGCCCCGAGTGGTGAAGCTTTCTTT.

To note about this clonotype: It is likely a read error, because the conserved phenylalanine at the end of the CDR3 is missing. The limits of the CDR3 on the DNA are not certain, so only TCRdb's listed CDR3 is given. The V gene is TRBV15, the J gene TRBJ1-3; TRBD1 is the table's D call and was not checked against the DNA. The CDR3 comprises 16 residues, both ends counted. In germline, CDR1 is LNHNV, CDR2 YYDKDF (reference sequence). The CDR3 region is CATSSLGLGAGNTICL.

On this clonotype itself: The conserved closing phenylalanine or tryptophan is absent in this CDR3, likely reflecting a read error. The DNA is left out, because the CDR3 cannot be placed on it with certainty; the CDR3 is given as TCRdb lists it. The genes are TRBV12-3 or TRBV12-4 and TRBJ2-3; the table's D call, TRBD1, was not checked against the DNA. The CDR3 has 9 amino acids, counting both end residues. CDR3 protein: CASSPDRGI.

The J gene is TRBJ2-2, the V gene TRBV5-1, with 8 nucleotides matching TRBD1. J was trimmed by 6 bases and V by 0 bases; bases with no gene match: 7. The CDR3 runs 16 residues. The germline V gene encodes CDR1 SGHRS and CDR2 YFSETQ. CDR3 coding DNA: TGCGCCAGCAGCTTGGGACTGGACAGGGTGGCCGGGGAGCTGTTTTTT. It translates to CASSLGLDRVAGELFF.

The V call is TRBV29-1, the J call TRBJ2-2; no clear D gene. CDR1 SQVTM and CDR2 ANQGSEA come from the germline V gene. There are 12 residues in the CDR3. Trimming stripped 4 bases from V and 4 bases from J, with 7 bases between. The DNA of the CDR3 is TGCAGCGTTGGGCAAGCCACCGGGGAGCTGTTTTTT. Protein product: CSVGQATGELFF.

V gene TRBV24-1 combines with J gene TRBJ2-2, with D perhaps given as TRBD1 or TRBD2 (5 bases each). Germline V gene sequence: CDR1 KGHDR, CDR2 SFDVKD. The CDR3 is 15 residues long. The V end lost 4 bases, the J end lost 5 bases, and 13 bases lay between the germline ends. CDR3 protein: CATSEAGRFTGELFF. The CDR3 DNA is TGTGCCACCAGTGAGGCAGGGAGATTTACCGGGGAGCTGTTTTTT.

This clonotype showed up many times. This chain joins TRBV9 and TRBJ1-1, with 9 bases matching TRBD1. The V gene end was trimmed by 4 bases and the J gene end by 11 bases; junction bases not matched to a gene: 9. CDR3 size: 13 residues. Germline CDR1 reads SGDLS; CDR2 reads YYNGEE. The DNA for the CDR3 is TGTGCCAGCAGCCCTCCTGCACAGGGGGCGGCTTTCTTT. Its translation is CASSPPAQGAAFF.

The V and J genes are TRBV5-1 and TRBJ1-6; 8 bases are shared with TRBD1. Per germline, CDR1 SGHRS and CDR2 YFSETQ. There are 16 residues in the CDR3. After removal of 0 bases from V and 6 bases from J, the junction contained 5 bases not matched to a gene. The CDR3 coding sequence is TGCGCCAGCAGCTTGGTAGGGACAGGACCTAATTCACCCCTCCACTTT. Translated, it gives CASSLVGTGPNSPLHF.

V gene TRBV4-3 combines with J gene TRBJ2-7; 7 positions match TRBD1. The J call is in doubt because the DNA end fits TRBJ2-1 better. Germline V CDR1 and CDR2: LGHNA, YSLEER. CDR3 length equals 13 residues. The CDR3 DNA follows: TGCGCCAGCAGTCGGGACAGTGTTAATGAGCAGTTCTTC. Its protein product is CASSRDSVNEQFF.

V is TRBV7-9 and J is TRBJ2-1; the D is unclear. Trimming pared 5 bases from V and 9 bases from J, leaving 20 bases between. This CDR3 spans 15 amino acids. CDR1 and CDR2 (germline): SEHNR, FQNEAQ (reference sequence). This chain's CDR3 is CASSPRTAVGGEQFF. The CDR3, as DNA: TGTGCCAGCAGCCCAAGAACCGCGGTGGGCGGTGAGCAGTTCTTC.